A single sample is the source of the 18 T cell receptor beta chains below, sequenced in a study of cytomegalovirus exposure and HLA in healthy donors. Here immunoSEQ multiplex PCR was the method, and the copy in TCRdb shows in-frame clones only, minus some. The sample carries over 100,000 clones, approximately 95% recorded once. The sample taken for sequencing was PBMCs. The receptors were sampled from a woman in her late teens or twenties in good health and CMV-seronegative.

The J gene is TRBJ1-2, the V gene TRBV5-4; D unresolved. V lost 3 bases to trimming and J lost 8 bases, with 20 bases between them. The germline V gene encodes CDR1 SGHNT and CDR2 YYREEE (reference sequence). This CDR3 is 15 amino acids long. The DNA of the CDR3 is TGTGCCAGCAGCTGGGAGAGGCGCATCCGGAGGGGCTACACCTTC. This gives the protein CASSWERRIRRGYTF.

The CDR3 region is CASSDSTQGTEAFF. The CDR3 DNA is TGTGCCAGCAGTGACTCGACACAGGGCACTGAAGCTTTCTTT. The rearrangement links TRBV6-4 to TRBJ1-1; the D gene is possibly TRBD1 (6 bases). The CDR3 is 14 residues long. Looked up from germline, CDR1 is MRHNA and CDR2 is SNTAGT. V gave up 0 bases and J gave up 4 bases, with 9 bases separating them.

V gene TRBV27 combines with J gene TRBJ2-5; weak D call: TRBD1 (7 bases). V dropped 5 bases and J dropped 5 bases, with 15 bases sitting between them. Germline CDR1 MNHEY, CDR2 SMNVEV (reference sequence). The CDR3 contains 14 residues. CDR3 DNA sequence: TGTGCCAGCAGTCCGCGGCCAGGGGGGGAGACCCAGTACTTC. This encodes CASSPRPGGETQYF.

The chain combines TRBV9 with TRBJ2-1, with 7 bases identical to TRBD1. J gave up 8 bases and V 0 bases, and 8 bases lay outside the gene matches. Germline lookup yields CDR1 SGDLS and CDR2 YYNGEE. The CDR3 has 15 amino acids. The CDR3 here is CASSVGRQGRDEQFF. As DNA, the CDR3 is TGTGCCAGCAGCGTAGGTCGACAGGGACGCGATGAGCAGTTCTTC.

The V and J genes are TRBV19 and TRBJ2-7, with D possibly matching TRBD2 (5 bases). Germline lookup yields CDR1 LNHDA and CDR2 SQIVND (reference sequence). This CDR3 region has 16 residues. The ends were cut back, 6 bases at V and 5 bases at J, with 23 bases in the middle. The CDR3 DNA follows: TGTGCCAGTAGCCAATGGGTTGCGGGTCCCCGGGACGAGCAGTACTTC. This translates into CASSQWVAGPRDEQYF.

The chain joins TRBV27 to TRBJ2-1, with D possibly TRBD1 on 5 matching bases. This CDR3 comprises 16 residues. V was clipped by 0 bases and J by 5 bases, with 14 bases between them. The germline gives CDR1 MNHEY, CDR2 SMNVEV (reference sequence). Here the CDR3 reads CASSLSEGAPNNEQFF. In DNA, the CDR3 is TGTGCCAGCAGTTTATCAGAAGGGGCCCCCAACAATGAGCAGTTCTTC.

The genes are TRBV6-5 and TRBJ1-2, with 9 bases lining up with TRBD1. Germline V gene lookup returns CDR1 MNHEY and CDR2 SVGAGI. The CDR3 sequence is 15 residues long. After removal of 2 bases from V and 2 bases from J, the junction contained 3 bases not matched to a gene. Written as DNA, the CDR3 is TGTGCCAGCAGTTACACAGGGGGCCTCAACTATGGCTACACCTTC. It specifies CASSYTGGLNYGYTF.

The chain recombines TRBV19 with TRBJ1-3, with unresolved D. Looked up from germline, CDR1 is LNHDA and CDR2 is SQIVND (reference sequence). The V gene lost 4 bases and the J gene lost 5 bases, with 12 bases spanning the gap. The CDR3 is 14 amino acids. The CDR3 spells CASSTREIRNTIYF. CDR3 sequence (DNA): TGTGCCAGTAGTACCCGAGAAATTAGAAACACCATATATTTT.

J is TRBJ1-5 and V is TRBV10-1, with 9 bases identical to TRBD1. V trimming: 1 base; J trimming: 0 bases; junction bases outside the gene matches: 7. The CDR3 spans 18 residues. Germline CDR1 reads WNHNN; CDR2 reads SYGVQD (reference sequence). The CDR3 region has the DNA TGCGCCAGCAGTGAGTGGACAGGGGCCACTCATAGCAATCAGCCCCAGCATTTT. This encodes CASSEWTGATHSNQPQHF.

The chain links TRBV7-9 to TRBJ2-7; tentative D call: TRBD1 (6 bases). V shed 0 bases and J shed 3 bases, with 12 bases lying between them. This CDR3 region has 15 residues. Germline CDR1 SEHNR, CDR2 FQNEAQ (reference sequence). This chain's CDR3 is CASSLAGTKYYEQYF. Written as DNA, the CDR3 is TGTGCCAGCAGCTTAGCGGGGACAAAATACTACGAGCAGTACTTC.

This chain joins TRBV6-1 and TRBJ1-2; 8 bases line up with TRBD1. The CDR3 has 14 amino acids. Germline trimming cut 6 bases from V and 4 bases from J; bases unmatched to any gene: 7. CDR1 and CDR2 (germline): MNHNS, SASEGT. The CDR3 DNA reads TGTGCCAGCAGGTCGACAGGGGACGGCTATGGCTACACCTTC. Its translation is CASRSTGDGYGYTF.

The chain joins TRBV2 to TRBJ2-7; D remains ambiguous. Trimming pared 4 bases from V and 3 bases from J, leaving 4 bases between. The length of the CDR3 is 11 residues. CDR1 is SNHLY and CDR2 is FYNNEI in the germline V gene. Here the CDR3 DNA reads TGTGCCAGCAGTGCAGTCTACGAGCAGTACTTC. Translating gives CASSAVYEQYF.

For the CDR3, the DNA is TGCGCCAGCAGCCAAGATTCAGGGGACAGTAGATATGGCTACACCTTC. Its translation: CASSQDSGDSRYGYTF. The chain is built from TRBV4-3 and TRBJ1-2; 7 nucleotides align to TRBD1. CDR1 LGHNA and CDR2 YSLEER come from the germline V gene. With 0 bases clipped from V and 5 bases from J, the junction kept 9 bases outside the gene matches. This CDR3 spans 16 amino acids.

The J gene is TRBJ1-2, the V gene TRBV5-4; the D is unclear. CDR1 is SGHNT, CDR2 YYREEE, per germline (reference sequence). Trimming removed 0 bases from V and 0 bases from J, with 12 bases in between. The CDR3 contains 16 residues. This chain's CDR3 is CASSLDGGRANYGYTF. In DNA form, the CDR3 reads TGTGCCAGCAGCTTGGACGGAGGGAGAGCTAACTATGGCTACACCTTC.

The V and J genes are TRBV11-3 and TRBJ1-1; 7 bases align to TRBD1. Germline V gives CDR1 SGHNT, CDR2 YENEEA. The trim removed 5 bases at V and 8 bases at J, leaving 8 bases unmatched. This CDR3 is 13 amino acids long. The CDR3 spells CASSAARGLEAFF. For the CDR3, the DNA is TGTGCCAGCAGCGCCGCGAGGGGGCTAGAAGCTTTCTTT.

V gene TRBV5-1 combines with J gene TRBJ2-5, with 8 bases that match TRBD1. V lost 2 bases to trimming and J lost 4 bases; unmatched junction nucleotides: 7. The CDR3 runs to 15 residues. Germline V lookup: CDR1 SGHRS, CDR2 YFSETQ. CDR3 region: CASSLHPDRGETQYF. The DNA of the CDR3 is TGCGCCAGCAGCTTACACCCCGACAGGGGAGAGACCCAGTACTTC.

The rearrangement joins TRBV9 to TRBJ1-6, with 10 bases lining up with TRBD1. Germline CDR1 and CDR2: SGDLS and YYNGEE. The CDR3 is 18 amino acids. The V segment lost 0 bases and the J segment 10 bases; nucleotides outside the gene matches: 13. This CDR3 reads CASSVERRTGGSGSPLHF. Here the CDR3 DNA reads TGTGCCAGCAGCGTAGAGAGGAGGACAGGGGGTTCGGGATCACCCCTCCACTTT. The full variable domain, rest sourced from reference TRBV9 and TRBJ1-6, is DSGVTQTPKHLITATGQRVTLRCSPRSGDLSVYWYQQSLDQGLQFLIQYYNGEERAKGNILERFSAQQFPDLHSELNLSSLELGDSALYFCASSVERRTGGSGSPLHFGNGTRLTVT.

The chain employs TRBV9 and TRBJ1-3; maybe TRBD1 (5 bases). CDR1 is SGDLS, CDR2 YYNGEE, per germline. The CDR3 runs 14 residues. Trimming removed 4 bases at V and 2 bases at J, with 10 bases between. The CDR3 spells CASSPGGAGNTIYF. In DNA form, the CDR3 reads TGTGCCAGCAGCCCGGGGGGGGCTGGAAACACCATATATTTT.